This T cell receptor beta chain was captured in a study of PD-1 blockade in mismatch repair-deficient tumors. Overall study: Enrolled about 2013-2016, patients had progressing, pretreated mismatch repair-deficient cancers of about a dozen types. Broader study findings: Rapid post-treatment expansion, then contraction, generally preceding radiologic response, marked tumor-resident clones.

Clones were read by immunoSEQ multiplex PCR, and TCRdb kept only the in-frame ones, dropping some. The table records some 25,000 clones, about 81% of them present only once. The germline V and J ends were trimmed by 5 bases and 3 bases, with 15 bases remaining between them. The CDR3 has 15 residues. In germline, CDR1 is SGHRS, CDR2 YFSETQ. Details on this clone: What it binds is not known.

TCR sequencing covered three patients who responded to pembrolizumab. The V call is TRBV5-1, the J call TRBJ1-3, with D unresolved. The sequences come from PBMCs, collected before pembrolizumab treatment. The origin of this receptor is an adult with mismatch repair-deficient cancer. The CDR3 protein is CASSSEGRNGNTIYF. Written as DNA, the CDR3 is TGCGCCAGCAGTTCTGAAGGGAGAAATGGAAACACCATATATTTT.